A single sample gave rise to the 10 T cell receptor beta chains below, sequenced in a study of blood T cell repertoires in COVID-19. Method: immunoSEQ multiplex PCR; TCRdb's copy keeps in-frame clones and lacks some. Of 300,000 to 350,000 clones in the sample, less than 90% were seen once. The material sequenced was PBMCs or T cells enriched from blood (not recorded which). These receptors were collected from a woman aged 30 to 39 who had recovered from COVID-19.

This clone was seen only once. This chain joins TRBV24-1 and TRBJ1-1; D is undetermined. Germline CDR1 KGHDR, CDR2 SFDVKD. The CDR3 extends over 13 amino acids. The V gene lost 3 bases and the J gene lost 6 bases, with 10 bases spanning the gap. CDR3 coding DNA: TGTGCCACCAGTGATAACTATTTTTCTGAAGCTTTCTTT. This encodes CATSDNYFSEAFF.

V and J are TRBV30 and TRBJ2-5; TRBD1 agrees at 7 bases. The ends lost 4 bases at V and 4 bases at J; junction bases unmatched: 9. This CDR3 comprises 14 residues. Germline V gene data show CDR1 as GTSNPN and CDR2 as SVGIG (reference sequence). The CDR3 loop reads CAWTMDRRRETQYF. The CDR3 DNA is TGTGCCTGGACTATGGACAGGCGGCGAGAGACCCAGTACTTC.

The gene calls are TRBV28 and TRBJ1-5; D is ambiguous. Germline CDR1 is MDHEN and CDR2 is SYDVKM. Trimming shortened V by 3 bases and J by 4 bases, and 4 bases separated the two germline ends. The CDR3 runs to 12 residues. CDR3 DNA: TGTGCCAGCAGTTTCGGGAATCAGCCCCAGCATTTT. Its translation is CASSFGNQPQHF.

The V call is TRBV3-1 (or the pseudogene TRBV3-2), the J call TRBJ2-2; 9 bases agree with TRBD2. CDR3 length equals 17 residues. Germline V gene lookup returns CDR1 LGHDT and CDR2 YNNKEL (reference sequence). After removal of 4 bases from V and 6 bases from J, the junction contained 12 bases not matched to a gene. The CDR3 DNA reads TGTGCCAGCAGCCCCCATTCTACTCGCGGGGGGGCCGGGGAGCTGTTTTTT. Protein sequence: CASSPHSTRGGAGELFF.

The J gene is TRBJ1-5, the V gene TRBV7-2; the match to TRBD1 covers 8 bases. V shed 4 bases and J 2 bases; nucleotides not matched to a gene: 1. Looked up from germline, CDR1 is SGHTA and CDR2 is FQGNSA. The CDR3 is 14 residues long. Written as DNA, the CDR3 is TGTGCCAGCAGCTCACAGGGGGGCAATCAGCCCCAGCATTTT. Residues: CASSSQGGNQPQHF.

The rearrangement links TRBV19 to TRBJ1-2; TRBD1 matches at 7 bases. J lost 6 bases, V lost 5 bases, and 6 bases had no gene match. Germline V lookup: CDR1 LNHDA, CDR2 SQIVND (reference sequence). This CDR3 is 13 amino acids long. The CDR3 bases are TGTGCCAGTAGTCCCCGGGACAGAAATGGCTACACCTTC. Translating gives CASSPRDRNGYTF.

The chain combines TRBV5-1 with TRBJ2-7, with a possible D match to TRBD2 (6 bases). V lost 3 bases, J lost 6 bases, and 22 bases lay in between. CDR1 is SGHRS, CDR2 YFSETQ, per germline. This CDR3 has 16 amino acids. The CDR3 sequence is CASSSEVSPTGVEQYF. The DNA for the CDR3 is TGCGCCAGCAGCTCGGAGGTCAGCCCAACGGGAGTCGAGCAGTACTTC. The full variable domain, completed using reference TRBV5-1 and TRBJ2-7, is KAGVTQTPRYLIKTRGQQVTLSCSPISGHRSVSWYQQTPGQGLQFLFEYFSETQRNKGNFPGRFSGRQFSNSRSEMNVSTLELGDSALYLCASSSEVSPTGVEQYFGPGTRLTVT.

The CDR3 DNA sequence: TGTGCCAGCAGCCCAGCGGGGCCCACGGGGGAGACCCAGTACTTC. As protein: CASSPAGPTGETQYF. The chain joins TRBV11-2 to TRBJ2-5; 7 bases match TRBD2. The CDR3 is made up of 15 amino acids. Germline CDR1 is SGHAT and CDR2 is FQNNGV. V was pared by 5 bases and J by 5 bases, with 11 bases of the junction left unmatched.

V is TRBV30 and J is TRBJ1-1; 7 bases map to TRBD1. With V trimmed by 4 bases and J by 5 bases, 13 bases remained unmatched. The CDR3 is 15 residues long. Germline-derived CDR1 and CDR2 are GTSNPN and SVGIG (reference sequence). The CDR3 DNA follows: TGTGCCTGGACAAATCCAGGGCAGGGGGGAACTGAAGCTTTCTTT. Residues: CAWTNPGQGGTEAFF. Full variable domain (rest looked up from reference TRBV30 and TRBJ1-1): SQTIHQWPATLVQPVGSPLSLECTVEGTSNPNLYWYRQAAGRGLQLLFYSVGIGQISSEVPQNLSASRPQDRQFILSSKKLLLSDSGFYLCAWTNPGQGGTEAFFGQGTRLTVV.

The V call is TRBV5-4, the J call TRBJ1-1, with D perhaps matching TRBD1 (6 bases). Germline lookup yields CDR1 SGHNT and CDR2 YYREEE (reference sequence). V was cut by 4 bases and J by 5 bases, with 18 bases left in between. This CDR3 has 15 amino acids. CDR3 sequence: CASSPLGGGRTEAFF. The CDR3 nucleotides read TGTGCCAGCAGCCCCCTAGGGGGAGGGCGGACTGAAGCTTTCTTT.